The present TCR beta chain was sequenced within a study of blood T cells in healthy people across ages. Turning to the study itself: Per every two T cells, about one barcoded beta molecule was captured by template switching. Findings of the study overall: There were more naive CD4+ cells and higher diversity in long-lived donors than in aged donors. It was not known whether donors were CMV positive (a possible confounder of expanded clonotype changes). Diversity estimates drawn from one million T cells were deemed underestimates.

The germline CDR1 and CDR2 sequences are SGHRS and YFSETQ. The CDR3 is 13 amino acids. Sample-barcoded 5' priming and a J-beta primer mix drove a second PCR of about 6 to 12 cycles. TCRdb reanalysed the 5' RACE reads using MiXCR and keeps one entry per CDR3 protein. The sample yields around 870,000 distinct CDR3 sequences, more than 25% seen once. For this clonotype: Its antigen is not identified. A much bigger clone sits one base away, suggesting this may be a read error.

This TCR was sampled from a woman older than 75 in good health. The rearrangement uses TRBV5-1 and TRBJ1-2; unclear D gene. The specimen was blood. Written as DNA, the CDR3 is TGCGCCAGCAGCCCAGAGGGTCACTATAGCTACACCTTC. Translating gives CASSPEGHYSYTF.